This section outlines one T cell receptor beta chain sequence together with its context. Antigen unknown. This entry belongs to a study of CD8+CD57+ T cells in acquired aplastic anemia. For the study at large: DNA from sorted CD4+ and CD8+ cells averaged 3.2 ug. Study-wide points: Patients had approximately 30 CD8+ CDR3 sequences in common with controls (the shared set).

Before being chosen for sequencing, patients had shown CD8+CD57+ cell expansion by flow cytometry. A severe acquired aplastic anemia diagnosis applied to all patients. Genomic DNA was employed as the template in profiling TCR beta VDJ and CDR3. TCRdb itself ran the reads through MiXCR, one entry per CDR3 protein. Counted here are 250,000 to 300,000 distinct CDR3 sequences, under 60% occurring once; the ten biggest clones make up roughly 1.2%. The CDR3 spans 15 residues. Looked up from germline, CDR1 is DFQATT and CDR2 is SNEGSKA (reference sequence). V dropped 3 bases and J dropped 2; count of bases not matched to a gene: 9.

The source material was sorted CD4+, CD8+, or CD8+CD57+ T cells (not recorded which) from PBMCs. The sequence was collected from a human donor with aplastic anemia. The chain joins TRBV20-1 to TRBJ2-7; 8 nucleotides match TRBD1. The CDR3 loop reads CSASRGTGLTYEQYF. The CDR3 DNA is TGCAGTGCTAGCCGCGGGACAGGCCTTACCTACGAGCAGTACTTC.